This T cell receptor (beta chain) was sequenced in a study of blood T cell repertoires in COVID-19. Across the whole study: Material from acute and convalescent COVID-19 was sourced from the United States, Italy and Spain. Sources were T cells, B-cell-depleted T cells, or PBMCs; the material itself was cDNA or gDNA.

Original processing notes: From reference gene primer amplification, estimates of nucleated cell counts were derived. Produced via immunoSEQ multiplex PCR; TCRdb's table is partial and in-frame only. D and trimming were read from the DNA, whereas the V and J calls and clone size are those reported in that table. The sample includes 450,000 to 500,000 clones, approximately 83% of them seen just once. Germline loops: CDR1 MNHEY, CDR2 SMNVEV (reference sequence). Trimming cost V 6 bases and J 5 bases, with 17 bases left between them. The CDR3 runs 14 residues. The sequenced material came from peripheral blood. The clonotype originates from a human donor in a cohort sampled during active COVID-19. The chain couples TRBV27 to TRBJ2-7; D possibly corresponds to TRBD1 (6 bases). The CDR3 reads CASRLHRERNEQYF. The CDR3 bases are TGTGCCAGCAGGCTCCACAGGGAAAGGAACGAGCAGTACTTC.